This passage covers 4 T cell receptor beta chains from one sample sequenced in a study of OX40 agonist ivuxolimab in advanced cancers. Generated by immunoSEQ multiplex PCR, the TCRdb table keeps only in-frame clones and is missing some. The repertoire consists of 70,000 to 95,000 clones, with around 85% occurring once and the leading ten covering 1.9%. Here the sequenced sample was CD4+ or CD8+ T cells sorted from blood, taken in a trial of the OX40 agonist ivuxolimab. Receptors originate from an adult with an advanced solid tumor such as melanoma, head and neck, liver or kidney cancer.

V and J are TRBV6-6 and TRBJ1-3; possibly TRBD1 for D (6 bases). The germline V gene encodes CDR1 MNHNY and CDR2 SVGAGI (reference sequence). This CDR3 contains 14 residues. V was trimmed by 5 bases and J by 4 bases, leaving 12 bases between them. The CDR3 loop is CASSTGQTGNTIYF. The DNA of the CDR3 is TGTGCCAGCAGTACAGGACAGACCGGAAACACCATATATTTT.

The rearrangement uses TRBV2 and TRBJ2-1; tentatively, D is TRBD1 or TRBD2 (6 bases each). CDR3 length: 14 amino acids. The ends were cut back, 10 bases at V and 0 bases at J, with 13 bases in the middle. The germline CDR1 and CDR2 sequences are SNHLY and FYNNEI. CDR3 protein: CATGGESSYNEQFF. CDR3 DNA: TGTGCCACCGGGGGCGAAAGCTCCTACAATGAGCAGTTCTTC. Supplemented by reference TRBV2 and TRBJ2-1, the full variable domain reads EPEVTQTPSHQVTQMGQEVILRCVPISNHLYFYWYRQILGQKVEFLVSFYNNEISEKSEIFDDQFSVERPDGSNFTLKIRSTKLEDSAMYFCATGGESSYNEQFFGPGTRLTVL.

This sequence joins TRBV7-3 and TRBJ1-2; no firm D call. The CDR3 totals 14 residues. Germline values: CDR1 SGHTA, CDR2 FQGTGA. Trimming took off 0 bases at V and 6 bases at J, with 11 bases between the two ends. The CDR3 reads CASSLTAAADGYTF. The CDR3 DNA is TGTGCCAGCAGCTTAACAGCGGCAGCTGATGGCTACACCTTC.

The CDR3 coding sequence is TGTGCCAGCAGCTTAGCCCTGGGGACTGAAGCTTTCTTT. It translates to CASSLALGTEAFF. This chain uses TRBV11-3 with TRBJ1-1; D not certain. The germline CDR1 and CDR2 sequences are SGHNT and YENEEA. The CDR3 length is 13 residues. V lost 1 base to trimming and J lost 5 bases, with 8 bases between them.